The T cell receptor (beta chain) under discussion was sequenced for a study of Graves' ophthalmopathy and Graves' hyperthyroidism (dated by TCRdb to about 2018). Regarding the complete study: Peripheral blood was collected before any treatment was given, at the time of initial diagnosis. For training and testing, the 80 to 100 patients in the discovery cohort were randomly divided in a 7:3 ratio. The study used TCR beta repertoire signatures to distinguish Graves' ophthalmopathy from Graves' hyperthyroidism and to predict progression to ophthalmopathy. An independent validation cohort comprised under 20 hyperthyroidism patients and about 16 patients who later progressed from hyperthyroidism to ophthalmopathy. T-cell repertoires of thyroid tissue and blood were compared in about six hyperthyroidism patients. To explore V-J signatures distinguishing ophthalmopathy from hyperthyroidism, a discovery set of under 110 patients (about 43 ophthalmopathy, over 55 stable hyperthyroidism) was enrolled. Once sampling was done, hyperthyroidism patients were given methimazole at a starting dose of 30 mg daily, while ophthalmopathy patients were given high-dose intravenous methylprednisolone. In total, some 140 blood samples were TCR-sequenced: 40 to 45 ophthalmopathy, approximately 80 hyperthyroidism and about 17 hyperthyroidism-to-ophthalmopathy patients. The study at large found these results: In validation, the model predicted ophthalmopathy progression with 55% to 71% sensitivity and roughly 72% specificity; roughly eleven predicted patients were CT-confirmed with GO in a median of approximately 6.5 months. No statistical method was used to set the sample size in advance, and the investigators knew which group each participant was assigned to. The 13-signature model separated ophthalmopathy from stable hyperthyroidism with about 86% sensitivity and 81.08% specificity in cross-validation, and 80%/75% in the test set. Most expanded thyroid clonotypes with a frequency above 0.001 also appeared in blood, which suggests that blood repertoires may reflect the immune response in the thyroid.

For repertoire sequencing, TCR beta CDR3 regions were amplified from RNA transcripts. A first-round RT-PCR used HTBI primers with the Qiagen OneStep RT-PCR kit, followed by a second-round multiplex PCR, size selection and purification. Sequencing of the libraries was carried out on an Illumina HiSeq2000 in paired-end mode with 100 bp reads. As for the original processing: SOAPnuke was used for read processing, and reads with adapters, uncalled bases, a mean Phred below 15, or no exact constant-primer or identifier match were discarded. COPE v1.2.5 was used to merge high-quality paired reads. Clonotypes were defined as unique nucleotide sequences and were aligned to IMGT TRB V, D and J references using MiTCR v1.1. Only V-J combinations with frequency above 0.0001 were analysed, covering more than 99% of repertoires. For each V-J combination, a TCR clonal expansion and chaos score was defined as F50 clonal expansion divided by the chaos observed in the TCRdist matrix. Features were reduced by Welch's t-statistics and random forest to more than 10 V-J combinations, which fed a naive Bayes classifier. Thyroid-blood repertoire similarity was quantified with the Morisita-Horn index. The public reads were run again by TCRdb, first through fastp at Q25 and then through MiXCR, and only productive beta chains were kept. Here each entry gathers all rows of one CDR3 protein and keeps the most common genes and DNA. TCRdb assigned the V and J calls; the authors' analysis was not used. The sample contains about 370,000 distinct CDR3 sequences, about 18% of them found a single time. The top ten hold 1.5% to 2% of the sample.

This clonotype was seen repeatedly, ten times or more. Its antigen is not yet known. Qualities for individual bases were not recorded, and no much larger clone is one base off. A distance of 17 bases separates the germline ends of V and J, which lose 3 bases and 5 bases respectively. The CDR3 numbers 15 residues from cysteine through phenylalanine. The CDR3 DNA has 45 bases and is translated from base 1. CDR1 is given as SGHTA and CDR2 as FQGTGA, both from the germline V gene. Patients with ophthalmopathy had moderately to severely active disease, with a Clinical Activity Score of 3 or more, a NOSPECS grade of 4 or more, and a disease duration of less than 3 months. Patients were excluded if they had other autoimmune diseases, uncontrolled infections, pregnancy or lactation. Clinical symptoms, serum thyroxine, TRAb, thyroid ultrasound and orbital computed tomography formed the basis of the diagnosis. PBMCs were isolated from about 10 ml of fresh peripheral blood by Ficoll-Paque density gradient centrifugation. Total RNA was extracted with Trizol reagent and quality-checked on an Agilent 2100 Bioanalyzer.

The sequence is built from TRBV7-3 and TRBJ2-7; TRBD2 is perhaps the D gene, given 7 matching bases. The sample taken for sequencing was peripheral blood. This receptor was taken from a woman aged 18-29 years with Graves' ophthalmopathy. Donor details come from another sample of the same person, matched by shared clones. Read as DNA, the sequence is TGTGCCAGCAGCTTGATCGGGGGGCCCCGAGACGAGCAGTACTTC. Its protein product is CASSLIGGPRDEQYF.